Listed below are T cell receptor beta chains from one sample, sequenced in a study of blood T cell repertoires in COVID-19. Profiled with immunoSEQ multiplex PCR; TCRdb holds only in-frame clones, not every one. The sample includes 55,000 or so clones, almost 90% seen only once; the top ten take 8.5%. The specimen was peripheral blood. The receptors shown here come from a man aged 55 to 70 with active COVID-19. Each CDR3 is given with its conserved first and last residue. Fields, in order: D gene, J gene, V gene, clone size, CDR3 protein, CDR3 DNA. A D gene is named only where the DNA matches it firmly. A clone size is listed for some rows: how often the clone was seen (once, few, many), or a class if it is expanded.

- | TRBJ2-7 | TRBV6-2/TRBV6-3 | - | CASSYSTQTGRSYEQYF | TGTGCCAGCAGTTACTCGACCCAGACAGGAAGGAGCTACGAGCAGTACTTC
TRBD2 | TRBJ2-1 | TRBV7-7 | - | CASSSGTSGRAGYNEQFF | TGTGCTAGCAGCTCGGGGACTAGCGGGAGGGCCGGGTACAATGAGCAGTTCTTC
- | TRBJ2-5 | TRBV5-5 | - | CASSDGRLDQETQYF | TGTGCCAGCAGCGATGGGAGGCTAGATCAAGAGACCCAGTACTTC
TRBD2 | TRBJ2-3 | TRBV19 | once | CASSMTSGSVSDTQYF | TGTGCCAGTAGTATGACTAGCGGGAGTGTTAGCGATACGCAGTATTTT
- | TRBJ1-4 | TRBV19 | - | CASKGQGNEKLFF | TGTGCCAGTAAGGGGCAGGGTAATGAAAAACTGTTTTTT
TRBD1 | TRBJ1-1 | TRBV18 | - | CASSSTTGEDQAFF | TGTGCCAGCTCATCGACGACAGGGGAAGATCAAGCTTTCTTT
- | TRBJ2-1 | TRBV7-7 | - | CASSPNSGSYNEQFF | TGTGCTAGCAGCCCTAACAGCGGCTCCTACAATGAGCAGTTCTTC
- | TRBJ2-1 | TRBV10-2 | - | CASTTTSSYNEQFF | TGCGCCAGCACGACTACCAGCTCCTACAATGAGCAGTTCTTC
- | TRBJ1-2 | TRBV7-9 | - | CASSSDRLRDGYTF | TGTGCCAGCAGCTCCGACAGACTTCGGGATGGCTACACCTTC
- | TRBJ1-1 | TRBV9 | - | CASSVGFQAGTEAFF | TGTGCCAGCAGCGTAGGGTTCCAGGCGGGGACTGAAGCTTTCTTT
- | TRBJ2-2 | TRBV11-2 | once | CASSHSKGARGELFF | TGTGCCAGCAGCCATAGCAAAGGGGCGCGAGGGGAGCTGTTTTTT
- | TRBJ1-5 | TRBV11-2 | few | CASSPQGTQPQHF | TGTGCCAGCAGCCCCCAGGGGACTCAGCCCCAGCATTTT
- | TRBJ1-1 | TRBV7-8 | - | CASSLARAGGKAFF | TGTGCCAGCAGCTTAGCGCGGGCGGGGGGTAAAGCTTTCTTT
- | TRBJ2-6 | TRBV21-1 | - | CASSNSAGKLSGANVLTF | TGTGCCAGCAGCAACTCTGCAGGAAAACTCTCTGGGGCCAACGTCCTGACTTTC
TRBD2 | TRBJ2-2 | TRBV4-1 | - | CASSQVAGHTGELFF | TGCGCCAGCAGCCAAGTAGCGGGTCACACCGGGGAGCTGTTTTTT
TRBD2 | TRBJ2-3 | TRBV11-2 | - | CASSLAGGTDTQYF | TGTGCCAGCAGCTTAGCGGGAGGAACAGATACGCAGTATTTT
- | TRBJ1-6 | TRBV11-2 | - | CASSLVIRANSPLHF | TGTGCCAGCAGCTTAGTTATCCGAGCGAATTCACCCCTCCACTTT
TRBD1 | TRBJ1-2 | TRBV3-1/TRBV3-2 | - | CASSQGDRAGGYTF | TGTGCCAGCAGCCAAGGGGACAGGGCCGGTGGCTACACCTTC
TRBD1 | TRBJ2-7 | TRBV28 | - | CASSLWTGGYEQYF | TGTGCCAGCAGTTTATGGACAGGGGGTTACGAGCAGTACTTC
TRBD2 | TRBJ2-7 | TRBV5-1 | - | CASSFGWEGIYEQYF | TGCGCCAGCAGCTTCGGGTGGGAGGGGATCTACGAGCAGTACTTC
TRBD1 | TRBJ1-4 | TRBV9 | - | CASSVPRGPTNEKLFF | TGTGCCAGCAGCGTACCCAGGGGGCCGACTAATGAAAAACTGTTTTTT
- | TRBJ2-7 | TRBV3-1/TRBV3-2 | - | CASSQEEAYRDEQYF | TGTGCCAGCAGCCAAGAGGAAGCCTATCGGGACGAGCAGTACTTC
- | TRBJ2-5 | TRBV27 | - | CASSWDKKGEAQYF | TGTGCCAGCAGTTGGGACAAAAAGGGAGAGGCCCAGTACTTC
- | TRBJ2-7 | TRBV18 | few | CASSPPSSYEQYF | TGTGCCAGCTCACCACCGAGCTCCTACGAGCAGTACTTC
- | TRBJ1-2 | TRBV19 | - | CASSIDWTARGYTF | TGTGCCAGTAGTATAGATTGGACAGCCAGGGGCTACACCTTC
- | TRBJ2-5 | TRBV6-5 | - | CASSRVQETQYF | TGTGCCAGCAGCAGGGTCCAAGAGACCCAGTACTTC
- | TRBJ2-2 | TRBV9 | - | CASSSYTGELFF | TGTGCCAGCAGCTCCTACACCGGGGAGCTGTTTTTT
- | TRBJ2-7 | TRBV19 | - | CASSTGGEQYF | TGTGCCAGTAGTACCGGGGGCGAGCAGTACTTC
TRBD2 | TRBJ2-5 | TRBV2 | - | CASRGGTSGQQTQYF | TGTGCCAGCAGAGGGGGGACTAGCGGCCAACAGACCCAGTACTTC
TRBD1 | TRBJ2-3 | TRBV5-1 | - | CASSGWTGNTDTQYF | TGCGCCAGCTCAGGATGGACAGGGAACACAGATACGCAGTATTTT
TRBD2 | TRBJ2-1 | TRBV24-1 | - | CATSWDGRVYNEQFF | TGTGCCACCAGTTGGGACGGGAGGGTTTACAATGAGCAGTTCTTC
TRBD1 | TRBJ1-5 | TRBV6-1 | - | CASSGGQGFSNQPQHF | TGTGCCAGCAGTGGTGGACAGGGCTTTAGCAATCAGCCCCAGCATTTT
TRBD2 | TRBJ2-1 | TRBV30 | - | CAWSSTGTSLDEQFF | TGTGCCTGGAGTTCCACCGGGACTAGCCTCGATGAGCAGTTCTTC
- | TRBJ1-5 | TRBV6-2/TRBV6-3 | few | CASSTLFDISNQPQHF | TGTGCCAGCAGTACCCTCTTCGACATTAGCAATCAGCCCCAGCATTTT
- | TRBJ1-2 | TRBV7-8 | - | CASSFRTDSNYGYTF | TGTGCCAGCAGCTTTCGGACGGACTCCAACTATGGCTACACCTTC
TRBD2 | TRBJ2-3 | TRBV18 | - | CASSAGTSGSRITDTQYF | TGTGCCAGCTCAGCCGGGACTAGCGGGAGTCGTATCACAGATACGCAGTATTTT
TRBD2 | TRBJ2-1 | TRBV3-1/TRBV3-2 | - | CASSQMLAGGSEQFF | TGTGCCAGCAGCCAAATGCTAGCGGGAGGGTCTGAGCAGTTCTTC
- | TRBJ1-6 | TRBV7-2 | - | CASSLVAQKNSPLHF | TGTGCCAGCAGCTTAGTTGCACAGAAGAATTCACCCCTCCACTTT
TRBD2 | TRBJ2-1 | TRBV7-6 | - | CASSPPTSGYNEQFF | TGTGCCAGCAGTCCCCCGACTAGCGGGTACAATGAGCAGTTCTTC
- | TRBJ2-1 | TRBV7-8 | - | CASSLAGSGSREQFF | TGTGCCAGCAGCTTAGCGGGATCGGGGTCCCGGGAGCAGTTCTTC
TRBD1 | TRBJ1-2 | TRBV6-5 | - | CASSQAARTGQGYTF | TGTGCCAGCAGCCAGGCAGCCCGGACAGGGCAAGGCTACACCTTC
TRBD1 | TRBJ2-5 | TRBV5-1 | - | CASSLTPGQGKETQYF | TGCGCCAGCAGCTTGACACCGGGACAGGGGAAAGAGACCCAGTACTTC
- | TRBJ1-1 | TRBV9 | - | CASSVDFRTEAFF | TGTGCCAGCAGCGTAGATTTCAGGACTGAAGCTTTCTTT
TRBD2 | TRBJ2-1 | TRBV29-1 | - | CSVEKLAGGYNEQFF | TGCAGCGTTGAGAAACTAGCGGGAGGGTACAATGAGCAGTTCTTC
- | TRBJ2-1 | TRBV7-3 | - | CASSLNVAGPKDNEQFF | TGTGCCAGCAGCTTAAATGTGGCGGGGCCCAAAGACAATGAGCAGTTCTTC
TRBD1 | TRBJ1-6 | TRBV2 | - | CASSPGQRNNSPLHF | TGTGCCAGCAGTCCGGGACAGAGGAATAATTCACCCCTCCACTTT
- | TRBJ2-2 | TRBV18 | - | CASSPQGTNTGELFF | TGTGCCAGCTCACCCCAGGGCACGAACACCGGGGAGCTGTTTTTT
TRBD2 | TRBJ2-6 | TRBV2 | - | CASSGGGPSGANVLTF | TGTGCCAGCAGTGGGGGGGGTCCCTCTGGGGCCAACGTCCTGACTTTC